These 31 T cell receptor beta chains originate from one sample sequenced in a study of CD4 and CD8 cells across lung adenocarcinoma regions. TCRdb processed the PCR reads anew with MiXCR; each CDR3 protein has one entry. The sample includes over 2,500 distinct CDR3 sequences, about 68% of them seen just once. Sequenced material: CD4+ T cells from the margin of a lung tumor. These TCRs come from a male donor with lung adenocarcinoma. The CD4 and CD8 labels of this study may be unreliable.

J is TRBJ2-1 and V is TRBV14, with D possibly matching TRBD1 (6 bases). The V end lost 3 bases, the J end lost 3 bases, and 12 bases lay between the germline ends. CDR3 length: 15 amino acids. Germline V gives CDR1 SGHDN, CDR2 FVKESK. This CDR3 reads CASSQEQGNYNEQFF. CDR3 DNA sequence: TGTGCCAGCAGCCAGGAGCAGGGGAACTACAATGAGCAGTTCTTC.

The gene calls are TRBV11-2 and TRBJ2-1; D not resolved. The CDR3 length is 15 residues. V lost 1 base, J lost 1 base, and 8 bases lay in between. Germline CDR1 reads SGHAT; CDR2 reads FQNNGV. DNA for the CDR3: TGTGCCAGCAGCTTAGGTATCGGGTCCTACAATGAGCAGTTCTTC. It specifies CASSLGIGSYNEQFF.

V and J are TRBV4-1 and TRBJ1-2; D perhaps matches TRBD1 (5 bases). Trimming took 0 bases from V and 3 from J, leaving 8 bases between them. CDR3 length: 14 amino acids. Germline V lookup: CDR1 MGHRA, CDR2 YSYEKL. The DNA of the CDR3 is TGCGCCAGCAGCCAAGAGCACAGGTACTATGGCTACACCTTC. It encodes CASSQEHRYYGYTF.

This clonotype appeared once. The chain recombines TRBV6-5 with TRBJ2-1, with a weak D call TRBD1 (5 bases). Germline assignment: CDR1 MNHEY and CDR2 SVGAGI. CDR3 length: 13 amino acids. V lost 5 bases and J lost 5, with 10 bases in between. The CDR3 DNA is TGTGCCAGCAGTACACGACAGAACAATGAGCAGTTCTTC. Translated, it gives CASSTRQNNEQFF.

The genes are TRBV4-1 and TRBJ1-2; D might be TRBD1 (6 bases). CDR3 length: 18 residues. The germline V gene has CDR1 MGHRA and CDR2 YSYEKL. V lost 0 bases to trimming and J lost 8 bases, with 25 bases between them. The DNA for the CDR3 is TGCGCCAGCAGCCAAGATCTTAGGGGAACCCGGGGGCGTTACGGCTACACCTTC. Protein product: CASSQDLRGTRGRYGYTF.

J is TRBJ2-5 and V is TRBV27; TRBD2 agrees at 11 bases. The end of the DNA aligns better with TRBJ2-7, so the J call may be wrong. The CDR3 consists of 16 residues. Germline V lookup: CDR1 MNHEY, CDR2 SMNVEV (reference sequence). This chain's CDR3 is CASSRTTSGNYYEQYF. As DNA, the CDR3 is TGTGCCAGCAGCCGCACGACTAGCGGGAACTACTACGAGCAGTACTTC.

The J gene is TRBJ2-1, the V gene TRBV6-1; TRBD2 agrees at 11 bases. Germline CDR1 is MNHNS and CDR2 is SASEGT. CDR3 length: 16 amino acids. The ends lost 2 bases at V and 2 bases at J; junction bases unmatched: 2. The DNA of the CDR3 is TGTGCCAGCAGTGAAACTAGCGGGAGACCCTACAATGAGCAGTTCTTC. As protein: CASSETSGRPYNEQFF.

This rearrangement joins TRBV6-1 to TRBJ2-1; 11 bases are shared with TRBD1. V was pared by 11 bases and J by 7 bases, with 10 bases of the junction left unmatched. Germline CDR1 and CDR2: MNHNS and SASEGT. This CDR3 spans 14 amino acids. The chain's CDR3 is CAVRPGTGGNEQFF. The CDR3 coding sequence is TGTGCCGTTCGTCCCGGGACAGGGGGTAATGAGCAGTTCTTC.

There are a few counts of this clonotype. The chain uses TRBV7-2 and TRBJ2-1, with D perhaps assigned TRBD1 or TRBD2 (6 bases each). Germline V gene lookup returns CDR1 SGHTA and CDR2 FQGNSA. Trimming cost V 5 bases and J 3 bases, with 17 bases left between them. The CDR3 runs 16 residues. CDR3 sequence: CASSPPGGRGYNEQFF. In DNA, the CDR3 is TGTGCCAGCAGCCCCCCTGGGGGGCGAGGCTACAATGAGCAGTTCTTC.

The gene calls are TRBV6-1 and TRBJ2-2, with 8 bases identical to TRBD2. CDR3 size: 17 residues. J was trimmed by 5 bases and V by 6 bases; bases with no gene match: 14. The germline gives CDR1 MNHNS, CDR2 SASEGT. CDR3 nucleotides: TGTGCCAGCAGCTCCCAAGGGGCAGCGGGAGTTACCGGGGAGCTGTTTTTT. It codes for CASSSQGAAGVTGELFF.

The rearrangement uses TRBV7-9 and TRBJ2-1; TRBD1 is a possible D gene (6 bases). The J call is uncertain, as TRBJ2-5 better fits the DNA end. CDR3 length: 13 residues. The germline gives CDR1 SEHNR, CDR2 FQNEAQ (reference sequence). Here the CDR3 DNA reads TGTGCCAGCAGCCGTCAGGGGCAAGAGACCCAGTACTTC. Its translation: CASSRQGQETQYF.

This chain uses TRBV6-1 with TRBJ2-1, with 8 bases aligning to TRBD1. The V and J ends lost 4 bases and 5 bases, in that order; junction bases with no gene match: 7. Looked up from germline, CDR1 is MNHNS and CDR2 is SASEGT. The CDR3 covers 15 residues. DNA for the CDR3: TGTGCCAGCAGTGGGACAGGGAAGTTAGACAATGAGCAGTTCTTC. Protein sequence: CASSGTGKLDNEQFF.

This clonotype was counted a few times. The CDR3 sequence is CASSRTGGGQETQYF. In DNA, the CDR3 is TGTGCCAGCAGCCGGACAGGGGGTGGCCAAGAGACCCAGTACTTC. V and J are TRBV11-1 and TRBJ2-5, with 10 bases fitting TRBD1. Unmatched junction bases numbered 4, after V lost 5 bases and J lost 1 base. Germline values: CDR1 SGHAT, CDR2 FQDESV (reference sequence). This CDR3 has 15 amino acids.

The CDR3 is CASSSQGGKGEKLFF. The CDR3 DNA reads TGTGCCAGCAGCTCGCAGGGGGGTAAGGGTGAAAAACTGTTTTTT. The V gene is TRBV7-2, the J gene TRBJ1-4, with 7 bases matching TRBD1. The CDR3 sequence is 15 residues long. CDR1 and CDR2 (germline): SGHTA, FQGNSA. Trimming at V came to 4 bases and at J to 7 bases, leaving 9 bases not matched to a gene.

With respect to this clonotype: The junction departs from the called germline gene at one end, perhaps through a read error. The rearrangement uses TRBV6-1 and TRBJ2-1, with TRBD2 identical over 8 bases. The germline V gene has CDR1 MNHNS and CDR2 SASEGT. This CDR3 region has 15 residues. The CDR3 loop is CASSKAGVSSNEQFF. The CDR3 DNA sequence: TGTGCCAGCAGTAAAGCGGGGGTTTCTTCCAATGAGCAGTTCTTC.

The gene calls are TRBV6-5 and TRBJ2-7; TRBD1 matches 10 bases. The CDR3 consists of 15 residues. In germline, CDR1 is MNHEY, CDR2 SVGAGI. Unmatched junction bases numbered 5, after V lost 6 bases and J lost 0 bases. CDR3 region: CASSYGQGGSYEQYF. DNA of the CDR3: TGTGCCAGCAGCTACGGACAGGGGGGCTCCTACGAGCAGTACTTC.

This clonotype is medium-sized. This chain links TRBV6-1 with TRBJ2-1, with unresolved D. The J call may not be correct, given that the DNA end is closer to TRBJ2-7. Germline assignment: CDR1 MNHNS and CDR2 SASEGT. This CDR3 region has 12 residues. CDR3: CASTWRRYEQYF. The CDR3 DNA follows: TGTGCCAGCACGTGGCGCCGCTACGAGCAGTACTTC.

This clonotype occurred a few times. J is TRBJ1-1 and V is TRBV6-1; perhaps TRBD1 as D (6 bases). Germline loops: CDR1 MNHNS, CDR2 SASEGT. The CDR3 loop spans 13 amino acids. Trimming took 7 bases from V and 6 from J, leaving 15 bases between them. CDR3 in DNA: TGTGCCAGCAAGAGCGGGGGGCACTCTGAAGCTTTCTTT. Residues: CASKSGGHSEAFF.

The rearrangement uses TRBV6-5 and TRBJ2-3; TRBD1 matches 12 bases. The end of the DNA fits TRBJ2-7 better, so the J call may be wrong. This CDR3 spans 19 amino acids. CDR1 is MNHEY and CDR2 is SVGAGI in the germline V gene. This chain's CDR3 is CASSYWGGTGGADRDTQYF. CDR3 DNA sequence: TGTGCCAGCAGTTACTGGGGGGGGACAGGGGGCGCCGACCGAGATACGCAGTACTTC.

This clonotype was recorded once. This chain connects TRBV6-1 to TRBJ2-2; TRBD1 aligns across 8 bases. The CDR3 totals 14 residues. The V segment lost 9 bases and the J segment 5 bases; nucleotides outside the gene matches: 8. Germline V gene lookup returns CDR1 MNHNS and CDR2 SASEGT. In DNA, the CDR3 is TGTGCCAGTAAGACAGGGGTAGGGACCGGGGAGCTGTTTTTT. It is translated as CASKTGVGTGELFF.

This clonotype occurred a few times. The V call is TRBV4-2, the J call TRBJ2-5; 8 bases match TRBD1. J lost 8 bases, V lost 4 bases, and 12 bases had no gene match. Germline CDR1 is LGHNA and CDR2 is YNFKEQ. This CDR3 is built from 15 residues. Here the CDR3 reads CASSLRQGRTETQYF. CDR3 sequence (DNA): TGTGCCAGCAGCCTTAGACAGGGGAGGACAGAAACCCAGTACTTC.

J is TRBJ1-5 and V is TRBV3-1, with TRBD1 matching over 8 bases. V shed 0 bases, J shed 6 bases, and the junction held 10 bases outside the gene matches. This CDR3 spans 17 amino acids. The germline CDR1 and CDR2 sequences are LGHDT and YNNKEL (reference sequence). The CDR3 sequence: CASSQDYRGQGTQPQHF. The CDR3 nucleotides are TGTGCCAGCAGCCAAGATTATCGCGGACAGGGAACTCAGCCCCAGCATTTT.

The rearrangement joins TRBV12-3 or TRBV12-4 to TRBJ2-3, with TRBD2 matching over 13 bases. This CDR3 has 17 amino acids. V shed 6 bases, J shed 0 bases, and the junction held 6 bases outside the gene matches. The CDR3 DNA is TGTGCCAGCAGCCGGACTAGCGGGGGCGTAAGCACAGATACGCAGTATTTT. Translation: CASSRTSGGVSTDTQYF.

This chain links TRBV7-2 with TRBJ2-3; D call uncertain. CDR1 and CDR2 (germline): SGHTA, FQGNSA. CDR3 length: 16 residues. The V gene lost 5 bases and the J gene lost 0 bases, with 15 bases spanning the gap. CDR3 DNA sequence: TGTGCCAGCAGCCCTCTACCCTTTACTAGCACAGATACGCAGTATTTT. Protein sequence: CASSPLPFTSTDTQYF.

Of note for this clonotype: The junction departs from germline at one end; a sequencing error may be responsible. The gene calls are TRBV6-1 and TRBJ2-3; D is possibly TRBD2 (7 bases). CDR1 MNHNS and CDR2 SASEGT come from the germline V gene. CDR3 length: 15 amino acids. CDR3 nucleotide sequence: TGTGCCAGCAGTGAGGGGGGGGGGGCCAAAGATACGCAGTATTTC. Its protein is CASSEGGGAKDTQYF.

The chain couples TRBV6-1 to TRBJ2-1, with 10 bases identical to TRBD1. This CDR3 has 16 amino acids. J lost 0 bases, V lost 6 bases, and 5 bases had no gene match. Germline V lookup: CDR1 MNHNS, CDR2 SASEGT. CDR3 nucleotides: TGTGCCAGCAGGGGACAGGGGACACACTCCTACAATGAGCAGTTCTTC. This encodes CASRGQGTHSYNEQFF.

CDR3 sequence reads: CASSDSGTVNTGELFF. The CDR3 nucleotides are TGTGCCAGCAGTGATAGCGGGACGGTGAACACCGGGGAGCTGTTTTTT. This chain uses TRBV6-1 with TRBJ2-2; 8 nucleotides line up with TRBD2. Germline loops: CDR1 MNHNS, CDR2 SASEGT. V lost 3 bases to trimming and J lost 1 base; unmatched junction nucleotides: 4. There are 16 residues in the CDR3.

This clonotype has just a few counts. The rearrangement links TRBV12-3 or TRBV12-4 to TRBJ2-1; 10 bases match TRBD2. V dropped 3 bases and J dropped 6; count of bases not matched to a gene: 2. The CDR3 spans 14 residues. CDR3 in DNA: TGTGCCAGCAGTTTGCCTAGCGGGAGCAATGAGCAGTTCTTC. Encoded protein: CASSLPSGSNEQFF.

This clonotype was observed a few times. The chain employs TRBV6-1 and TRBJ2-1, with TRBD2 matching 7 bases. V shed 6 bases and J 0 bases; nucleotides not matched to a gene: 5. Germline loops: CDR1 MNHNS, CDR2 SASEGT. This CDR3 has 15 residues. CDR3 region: CASSVAGSSYNEQFF. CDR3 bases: TGTGCCAGCAGCGTAGCGGGCAGCTCCTACAATGAGCAGTTCTTC.

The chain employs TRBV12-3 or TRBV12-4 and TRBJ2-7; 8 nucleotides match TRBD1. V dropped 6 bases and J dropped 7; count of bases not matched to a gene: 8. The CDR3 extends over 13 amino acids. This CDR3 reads CASRPGQESEQYF. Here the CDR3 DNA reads TGTGCCAGCAGGCCGGGACAGGAGAGTGAGCAGTACTTC.

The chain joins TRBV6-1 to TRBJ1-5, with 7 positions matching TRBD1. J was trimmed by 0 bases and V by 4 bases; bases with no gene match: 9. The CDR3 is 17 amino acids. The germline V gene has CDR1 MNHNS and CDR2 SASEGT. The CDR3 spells CASSAGTVTYSNQPQHF. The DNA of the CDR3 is TGTGCCAGCAGTGCCGGGACAGTGACTTATAGCAATCAGCCCCAGCATTTT.